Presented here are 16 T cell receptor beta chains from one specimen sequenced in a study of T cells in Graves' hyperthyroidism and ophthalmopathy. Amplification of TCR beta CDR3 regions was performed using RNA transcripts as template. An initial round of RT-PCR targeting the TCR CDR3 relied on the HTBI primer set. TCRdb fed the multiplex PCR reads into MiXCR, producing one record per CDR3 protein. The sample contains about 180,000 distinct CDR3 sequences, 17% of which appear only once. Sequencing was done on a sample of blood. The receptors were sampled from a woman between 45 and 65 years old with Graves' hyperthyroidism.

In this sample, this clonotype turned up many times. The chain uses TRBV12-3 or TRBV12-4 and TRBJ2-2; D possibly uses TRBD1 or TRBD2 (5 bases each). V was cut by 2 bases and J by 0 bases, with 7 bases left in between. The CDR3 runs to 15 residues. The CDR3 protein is CASSLLGANTGELFF. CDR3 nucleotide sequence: TGTGCCAGCAGTTTATTGGGGGCGAACACCGGGGAGCTGTTTTTT.

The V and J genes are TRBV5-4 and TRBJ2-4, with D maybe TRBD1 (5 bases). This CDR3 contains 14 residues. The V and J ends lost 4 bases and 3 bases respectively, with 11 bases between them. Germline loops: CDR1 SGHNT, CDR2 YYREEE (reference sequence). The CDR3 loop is CASSPTVDKNIQYF. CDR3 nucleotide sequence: TGTGCCAGCAGCCCGACAGTGGACAAAAACATTCAGTACTTC.

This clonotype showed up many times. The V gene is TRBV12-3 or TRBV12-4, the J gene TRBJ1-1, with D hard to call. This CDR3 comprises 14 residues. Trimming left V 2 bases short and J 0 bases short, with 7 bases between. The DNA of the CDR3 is TGTGCCAGCAGTTTAATGGGCATGAACACTGAAGCTTTCTTT. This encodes CASSLMGMNTEAFF.

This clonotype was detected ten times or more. The CDR3 is CASSFQGAYNEQFF. DNA for the CDR3: TGCGCCAGCAGCTTTCAGGGGGCTTACAATGAGCAGTTCTTC. The genes are TRBV5-1 and TRBJ2-1, with TRBD1 matching 8 bases. Germline V gene data show CDR1 as SGHRS and CDR2 as YFSETQ. After removal of 2 bases from V and 4 bases from J, the junction contained 2 bases not matched to a gene. CDR3 length: 14 residues.

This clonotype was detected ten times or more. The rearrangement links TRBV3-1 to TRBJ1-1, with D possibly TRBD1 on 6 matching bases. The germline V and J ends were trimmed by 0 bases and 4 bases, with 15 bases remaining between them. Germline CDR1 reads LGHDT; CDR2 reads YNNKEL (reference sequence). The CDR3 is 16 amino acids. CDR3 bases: TGTGCCAGCAGCCAAGATAGGGGGGCCAGGAGCACTGAAGCTTTCTTT. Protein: CASSQDRGARSTEAFF.

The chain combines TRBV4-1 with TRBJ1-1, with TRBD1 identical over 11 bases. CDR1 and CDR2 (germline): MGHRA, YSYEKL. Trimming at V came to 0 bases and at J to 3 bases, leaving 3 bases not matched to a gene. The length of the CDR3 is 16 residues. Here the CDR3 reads CASSQEWGQGDTEAFF. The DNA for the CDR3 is TGCGCCAGCAGCCAAGAATGGGGACAGGGGGACACTGAAGCTTTCTTT.

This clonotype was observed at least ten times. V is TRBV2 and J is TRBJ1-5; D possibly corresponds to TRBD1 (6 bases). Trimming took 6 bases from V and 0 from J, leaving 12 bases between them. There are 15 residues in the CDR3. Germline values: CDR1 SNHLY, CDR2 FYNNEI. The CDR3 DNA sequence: TGTGCCAGCAGACCGGGGGCCCTTAGCAATCAGCCCCAGCATTTT. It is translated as CASRPGALSNQPQHF.

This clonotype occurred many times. The CDR3 here is CASSLGGGYEQYF. The CDR3 DNA reads TGCGCCAGCAGCTTGGGGGGCGGCTACGAGCAGTACTTC. The chain couples TRBV5-1 to TRBJ2-7, with D perhaps matching TRBD1 (5 bases). V dropped 0 bases and J dropped 3 bases, with 7 bases sitting between them. The CDR3 covers 13 residues. Germline V gene data show CDR1 as SGHRS and CDR2 as YFSETQ. The complete variable domain, with remaining parts taken from reference TRBV5-1 and TRBJ2-7, reads KAGVTQTPRYLIKTRGQQVTLSCSPISGHRSVSWYQQTPGQGLQFLFEYFSETQRNKGNFPGRFSGRQFSNSRSEMNVSTLELGDSALYLCASSLGGGYEQYFGPGTRLTVT.

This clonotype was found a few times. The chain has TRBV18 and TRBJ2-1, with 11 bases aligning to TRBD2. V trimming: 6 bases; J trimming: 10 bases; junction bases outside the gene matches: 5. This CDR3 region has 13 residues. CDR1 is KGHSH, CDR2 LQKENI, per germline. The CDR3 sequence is CASSAGLAEEQFF. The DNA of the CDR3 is TGTGCCAGCTCGGCGGGACTAGCGGAAGAGCAGTTCTTC. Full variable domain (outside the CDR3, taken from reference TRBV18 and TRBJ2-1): NAGVMQNPRHLVRRRGQEARLRCSPMKGHSHVYWYRQLPEEGLKFMVYLQKENIIDESGMPKERFSAEFPKEGPSILRIQQVVRGDSAAYFCASSAGLAEEQFFGPGTRLTVL.

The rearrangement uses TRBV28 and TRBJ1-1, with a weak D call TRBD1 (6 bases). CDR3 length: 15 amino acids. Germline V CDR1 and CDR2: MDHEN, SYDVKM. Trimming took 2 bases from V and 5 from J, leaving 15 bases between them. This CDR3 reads CASSLIRGGLTEAFF. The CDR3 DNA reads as TGTGCCAGCAGTTTAATCAGGGGTGGGTTGACTGAAGCTTTCTTT.

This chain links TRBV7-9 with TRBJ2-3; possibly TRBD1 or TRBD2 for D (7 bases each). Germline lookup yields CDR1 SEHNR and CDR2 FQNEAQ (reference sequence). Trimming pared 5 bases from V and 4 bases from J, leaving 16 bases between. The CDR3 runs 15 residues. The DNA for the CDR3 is TGTGCCAGCAGCACCCAGGGGGGGGCGGCAGATACGCAGTATTTT. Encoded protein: CASSTQGGAADTQYF.

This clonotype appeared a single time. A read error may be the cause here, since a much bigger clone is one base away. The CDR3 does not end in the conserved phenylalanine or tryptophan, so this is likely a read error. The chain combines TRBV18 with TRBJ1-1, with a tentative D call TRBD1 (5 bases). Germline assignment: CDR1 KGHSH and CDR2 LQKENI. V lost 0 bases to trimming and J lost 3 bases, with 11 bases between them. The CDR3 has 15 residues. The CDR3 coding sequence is TGTGCCAGCTCACCACCGGAGGGAGGGGACACTGAAGCTTTCTCT. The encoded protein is CASSPPEGGDTEAFS.

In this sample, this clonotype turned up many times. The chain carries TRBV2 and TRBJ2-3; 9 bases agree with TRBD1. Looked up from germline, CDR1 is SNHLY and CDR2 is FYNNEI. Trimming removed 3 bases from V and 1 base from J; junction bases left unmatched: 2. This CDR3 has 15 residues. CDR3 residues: CASSEWTGGTDTQYF. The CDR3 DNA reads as TGTGCCAGCAGTGAGTGGACAGGGGGCACAGATACGCAGTATTTT.

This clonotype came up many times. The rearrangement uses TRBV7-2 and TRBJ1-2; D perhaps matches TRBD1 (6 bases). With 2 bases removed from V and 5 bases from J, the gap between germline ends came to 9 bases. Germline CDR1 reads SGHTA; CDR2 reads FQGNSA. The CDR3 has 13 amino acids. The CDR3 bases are TGTGCCAGCAGCTTACAACAGGGTTATGGCTACACCTTC. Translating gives CASSLQQGYGYTF.

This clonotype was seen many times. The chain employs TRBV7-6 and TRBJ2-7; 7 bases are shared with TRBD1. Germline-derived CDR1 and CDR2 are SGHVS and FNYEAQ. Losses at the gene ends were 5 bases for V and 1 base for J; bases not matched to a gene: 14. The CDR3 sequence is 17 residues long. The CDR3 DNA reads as TGTGCCAGCAGCCGAAACCCCAACAGGGGCGATTCCTACGAGCAGTACTTC. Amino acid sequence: CASSRNPNRGDSYEQYF.

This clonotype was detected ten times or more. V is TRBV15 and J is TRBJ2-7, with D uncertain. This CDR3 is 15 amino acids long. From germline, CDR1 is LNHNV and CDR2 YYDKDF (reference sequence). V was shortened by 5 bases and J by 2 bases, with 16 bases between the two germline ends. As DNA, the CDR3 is TGTGCCACCAGCCTCCAAAGGGATGGGACCTACGAGCAGTACTTC. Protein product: CATSLQRDGTYEQYF.